This T cell receptor beta chain was sequenced during a study of CD8 T cells in Susac syndrome. The patients who served as multiple sclerosis controls were treatment-naive and had stable or active relapsing-remitting disease that fulfilled the revised McDonald criteria. The CD8+ and CD4+ T cells were isolated magnetically using a negative isolation approach, whereas the TEMRA cells were enriched by FACS. An amount of RNA that ranged from about 0.45 to 1 ug was reverse transcribed with random hexamers. TCRdb independently ran MiXCR on the immunoSEQ multiplex PCR reads; one entry per CDR3 protein. The repertoire holds more than 65,000 distinct CDR3 sequences, around 95% seen once, with 0.5% to 0.7% in the top ten. V lost 4 bases to trimming and J lost 0 bases, with 19 bases between them. Looked up from germline, CDR1 is SGHRS and CDR2 is YFSETQ. The CDR3 contains 18 residues.

The chain couples TRBV5-1 to TRBJ1-4; possible D gene TRBD1, 6 bases. The clonotype originates from a human donor with multiple sclerosis. The sequenced sample consisted of CD8+ T cells from PBMCs. The CDR3 region is CASSPGARGPATNEKLFF. As DNA, the CDR3 is TGCGCCAGCAGCCCGGGCGCCAGGGGTCCAGCAACTAATGAAAAACTGTTTTTT.